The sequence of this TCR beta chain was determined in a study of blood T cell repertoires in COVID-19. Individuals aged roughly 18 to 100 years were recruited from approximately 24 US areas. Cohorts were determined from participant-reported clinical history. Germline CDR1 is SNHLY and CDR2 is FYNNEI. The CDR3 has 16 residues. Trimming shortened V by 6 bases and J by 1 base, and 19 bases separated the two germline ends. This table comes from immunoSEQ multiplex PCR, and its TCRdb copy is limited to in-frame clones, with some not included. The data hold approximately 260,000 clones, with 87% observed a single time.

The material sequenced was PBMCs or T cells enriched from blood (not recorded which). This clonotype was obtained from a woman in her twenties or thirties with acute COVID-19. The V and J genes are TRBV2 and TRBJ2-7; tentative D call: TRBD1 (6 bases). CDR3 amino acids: CASRRTTGRDSYEQYF. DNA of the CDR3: TGTGCCAGCAGGAGAACTACAGGGAGAGATTCCTACGAGCAGTACTTC.